The 22 T cell receptor beta chains given below trace back to one sample, sequenced in a study of radiation and T cells in renal cell carcinoma. Libraries were prepared by immunoSEQ multiplex PCR; TCRdb keeps only in-frame clonotypes and omits some of them. The table includes some 80,000 clones, roughly 85% detected once. Time point indicated: blood 4 weeks post-SBRT, at nephrectomy. Indicated treatment: 15 Gy SBRT to primary tumor, nephrectomy 4 weeks later. The sample was blood, taken from a patient whose treatment included radiotherapy and nephrectomy. Source of these receptors: a woman aged 60-75 years with renal cell carcinoma.

Of note for this clone: The sample has other DNA sequences that encode this CDR3 too. The CDR3 protein is CASSQGRATDTQYF. In DNA form, the CDR3 reads TGCGCCAGCAGCCAAGGGAGGGCGACAGATACGCAGTATTTT. This chain joins TRBV4-1 and TRBJ2-3; D is possibly TRBD2 (6 bases). V was shortened by 1 base and J by 3 bases, with 8 bases between the two germline ends. Germline CDR1 and CDR2: MGHRA and YSYEKL. This CDR3 comprises 14 residues.

The chain links TRBV7-3 to TRBJ1-6; 9 positions agree with TRBD1. V gave up 4 bases and J gave up 5 bases; unmatched junction bases: 3. Germline assignment: CDR1 SGHTA and CDR2 FQGTGA. CDR3 length: 15 amino acids. DNA for the CDR3: TGTGCCAGCAGCTGGGGACAGGGTGATAATTCACCCCTCCACTTT. Translation: CASSWGQGDNSPLHF.

This rearrangement joins TRBV19 to TRBJ2-5; maybe TRBD2 (6 bases). Germline V gene data show CDR1 as LNHDA and CDR2 as SQIVND (reference sequence). This CDR3 comprises 14 residues. The V and J ends lost 4 bases and 5 bases respectively, with 14 bases between them. CDR3 amino acids: CASSKLGRGETQYF. The CDR3, as DNA: TGTGCCAGTAGTAAATTGGGACGGGGGGAGACCCAGTACTTC.

The chain employs TRBV6-5 and TRBJ2-7; either TRBD1 or TRBD2 may supply D (6 bases each). The CDR3 is 14 amino acids. CDR1 is MNHEY, CDR2 SVGAGI, per germline. The ends were cut back, 7 bases at V and 2 bases at J, with 15 bases in the middle. For the CDR3, the DNA is TGTGCCAGCAACCTCGAAAGGGGGGCCTACGAGCAGTACTTC. Encoded protein: CASNLERGAYEQYF.

This chain uses TRBV2 with TRBJ2-5, with D unresolved. The V and J ends lost 7 bases and 2 bases respectively, with 14 bases between them. This CDR3 comprises 14 residues. The germline V gene encodes CDR1 SNHLY and CDR2 FYNNEI. The CDR3, as DNA: TGTGCCAGCAACCGAAGCCCAGAACAAGAGACCCAGTACTTC. This encodes CASNRSPEQETQYF.

The chain links TRBV11-2 to TRBJ1-3; D unresolved. Germline V gene sequence: CDR1 SGHAT, CDR2 FQNNGV. CDR3 length: 14 residues. V shed 1 base and J shed 2 bases, with 6 bases lying between them. CDR3 nucleotides: TGTGCCAGCAGCTTAGCGGGGACTGGAAACACCATATATTTT. Protein sequence: CASSLAGTGNTIYF.

This chain uses TRBV19 with TRBJ1-1, with 9 positions matching TRBD1. After removal of 4 bases from V and 1 base from J, the junction contained 7 bases not matched to a gene. CDR1 and CDR2 from the germline V gene are LNHDA and SQIVND (reference sequence). There are 16 residues in the CDR3. The CDR3 sequence: CASSKTGGRRNTEAFF. CDR3 DNA sequence: TGTGCCAGTAGTAAGACAGGGGGAAGAAGGAACACTGAAGCTTTCTTT.

The chain links TRBV5-6 to TRBJ1-1; D not certain. Between the trimmed V and J ends, which lost 0 bases and 1 base, there was a span of 10 bases. This CDR3 has 15 amino acids. Germline lookup yields CDR1 SGHDT and CDR2 YYEEEE. CDR3 DNA sequence: TGTGCCAGCAGCTTGGGCCAGGTCAAGAACACTGAAGCTTTCTTT. Protein sequence: CASSLGQVKNTEAFF.

This rearrangement joins TRBV6-5 to TRBJ1-2; TRBD1 aligns across 8 bases. V lost 4 bases, J lost 3 bases, and 10 bases stayed unmatched. The CDR3 runs to 16 residues. Germline-derived CDR1 and CDR2 are MNHEY and SVGAGI. CDR3 sequence: CASSFGALGQDYGYTF. The CDR3 DNA follows: TGTGCCAGCAGTTTTGGGGCTTTGGGACAGGACTATGGCTACACCTTC.

This clone appeared once. The gene calls are TRBV7-2 and TRBJ1-1; D not certain. This CDR3 comprises 15 residues. The ends were cut back, 3 bases at V and 4 bases at J, with 15 bases in the middle. CDR1 and CDR2 from the germline V gene are SGHTA and FQGNSA. This CDR3 is CASSFEDRPSTEAFF. Here the CDR3 DNA reads TGTGCCAGCAGCTTTGAGGATCGACCGAGCACTGAAGCTTTCTTT.

The chain employs TRBV19 and TRBJ2-2, with D perhaps TRBD2 (6 bases). Between the trimmed V and J ends, which lost 4 bases and 3 bases, there was a span of 12 bases. This CDR3 spans 15 amino acids. CDR1 LNHDA and CDR2 SQIVND come from the germline V gene (reference sequence). This chain's CDR3 is CASSKDWGDTGELFF. The CDR3 DNA reads TGTGCCAGTAGTAAAGATTGGGGGGACACCGGGGAGCTGTTTTTT.

The rearrangement joins TRBV4-3 to TRBJ1-2; TRBD1 matches 8 bases. Germline-derived CDR1 and CDR2 are LGHNA and YSLEER. CDR3 size: 14 residues. Trimming cost V 2 bases and J 8 bases; bases outside gene matches: 7. In DNA, the CDR3 is TGCGCCAGCAGCCAAACTCTGGACAGGGACGGCTACACCTTC. This encodes CASSQTLDRDGYTF.

The gene calls are TRBV23-1 and TRBJ2-3, with unresolved D. TRBV23-1 is annotated as an ORF whose role is uncertain. The CDR3 contains 16 residues. V was shortened by 0 bases and J by 0 bases, with 10 bases between the two germline ends. The CDR3 sequence: CASSQSEGESTDTQYF. The CDR3 nucleotides read TGCGCCAGCAGTCAATCTGAAGGCGAAAGCACAGATACGCAGTATTTT.

The chain is built from TRBV11-2 and TRBJ1-2; no firm D call. The germline gives CDR1 SGHAT, CDR2 FQNNGV. This CDR3 comprises 13 residues. V lost 3 bases and J lost 0, with 5 bases in between. CDR3 protein: CASSFGTNYGYTF. The CDR3 DNA follows: TGTGCCAGCAGCTTCGGGACTAACTATGGCTACACCTTC.

V is TRBV11-2 and J is TRBJ2-6; either TRBD1 or TRBD2 may fit D (5 bases each). The germline V and J ends were trimmed by 1 base and 4 bases, with 8 bases remaining between them. Germline CDR1 is SGHAT and CDR2 is FQNNGV. The CDR3 length is 15 residues. CDR3 sequence: CASSLGGIGANVLTF. In DNA form, the CDR3 reads TGTGCCAGCAGCTTAGGGGGGATCGGGGCCAACGTCCTGACTTTC. The full variable domain, with the rest looked up from reference TRBV11-2 and TRBJ2-6, is EAGVAQSPRYKIIEKRQSVAFWCNPISGHATLYWYQQILGQGPKLLIQFQNNGVVDDSQLPKDRFSAERLKGVDSTLKIQPAKLEDSAVYLCASSLGGIGANVLTFGAGSRLTVL.

Turning to this clone: This sample also contains other DNA sequences that code for the same CDR3. The J gene is TRBJ2-7, the V gene TRBV5-1, with 9 nucleotides matching TRBD1. V lost 0 bases to trimming and J lost 2 bases; unmatched junction nucleotides: 0. There are 14 residues in the CDR3. CDR1 and CDR2 (germline): SGHRS, YFSETQ. The CDR3 DNA follows: TGCGCCAGCAGCTTGGGGACAGGGGCCTACGAGCAGTACTTC. Translating gives CASSLGTGAYEQYF.

The CDR3 reads CASSVAWGLAGAVTDTQYF. The CDR3 bases are TGTGCCAGCAGCGTAGCTTGGGGACTAGCGGGGGCCGTCACAGATACGCAGTATTTT. The chain couples TRBV9 to TRBJ2-3, with TRBD2 matching 14 bases. With 0 bases clipped from V and 2 bases from J, the junction kept 8 bases outside the gene matches. This CDR3 region has 19 residues. The germline gives CDR1 SGDLS, CDR2 YYNGEE.

This clone was recorded a few times. This CDR3 is CASSFLTGGRNEQFF. The CDR3 DNA reads as TGTGCCAGCAGTTTCCTTACGGGGGGTCGCAATGAGCAGTTCTTC. This chain joins TRBV27 and TRBJ2-1; 7 bases are shared with TRBD2. Germline values: CDR1 MNHEY, CDR2 SMNVEV (reference sequence). The CDR3 consists of 15 residues. V dropped 3 bases and J dropped 6; count of bases not matched to a gene: 8.

The rearrangement links TRBV28 to TRBJ1-1; no firm D call. The V end lost 6 bases, the J end lost 2 bases, and 10 bases lay between the germline ends. The germline gives CDR1 MDHEN, CDR2 SYDVKM. The CDR3 spans 13 residues. The CDR3 reads CASSQTPNTEAFF. The CDR3, as DNA: TGTGCCAGCAGCCAAACCCCCAACACTGAAGCTTTCTTT.

The V call is TRBV6-1, the J call TRBJ2-7; 7 bases agree with TRBD1. Germline V gives CDR1 MNHNS, CDR2 SASEGT. V dropped 7 bases and J dropped 6; count of bases not matched to a gene: 3. This CDR3 contains 11 residues. The DNA for the CDR3 is TGTGCCAGCAACAGGGGTCTCGAGCAGTACTTC. Its translation is CASNRGLEQYF.

The V call is TRBV6-5, the J call TRBJ2-7, with D perhaps TRBD2 (5 bases). Germline CDR1 reads MNHEY; CDR2 reads SVGAGI. This CDR3 region has 14 residues. Trimming pared 2 bases from V and 3 bases from J, leaving 11 bases between. This CDR3 reads CASSYTRGSYEQYF. CDR3 nucleotide sequence: TGTGCCAGCAGTTACACCCGGGGTAGCTACGAGCAGTACTTC.

The chain employs TRBV4-2 and TRBJ2-5; 9 bases match TRBD2. V lost 1 base to trimming and J lost 1 base; unmatched junction nucleotides: 4. Germline CDR1 is LGHNA and CDR2 is YNFKEQ. The CDR3 is made up of 16 amino acids. The CDR3 nucleotides read TGTGCCAGCAGCCAAGTGGCAGCGGGGGGCCAAGAGACCCAGTACTTC. It encodes CASSQVAAGGQETQYF.